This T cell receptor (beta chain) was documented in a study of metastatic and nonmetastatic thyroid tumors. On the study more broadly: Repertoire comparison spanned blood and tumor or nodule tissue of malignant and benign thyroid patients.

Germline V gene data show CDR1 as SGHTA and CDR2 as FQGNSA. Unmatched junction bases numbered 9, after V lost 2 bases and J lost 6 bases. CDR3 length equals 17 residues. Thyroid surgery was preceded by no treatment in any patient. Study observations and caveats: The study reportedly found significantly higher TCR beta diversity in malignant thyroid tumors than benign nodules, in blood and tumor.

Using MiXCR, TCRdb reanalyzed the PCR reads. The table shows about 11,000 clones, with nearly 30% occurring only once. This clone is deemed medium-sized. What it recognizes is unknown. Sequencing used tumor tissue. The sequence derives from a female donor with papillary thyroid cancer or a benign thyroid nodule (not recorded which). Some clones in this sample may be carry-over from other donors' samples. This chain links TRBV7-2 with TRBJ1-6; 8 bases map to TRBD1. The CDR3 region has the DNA TGTGCCAGCAGCTTAAAATTAAGGACAGGGCTTAATTCACCCCTCCACTTT. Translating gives CASSLKLRTGLNSPLHF.